This T cell receptor beta chain was documented in a study of PD-1 blockade in classical Hodgkin lymphoma. Broader study findings: Only CD4+ TCR diversity, not CD8+, had risen significantly by C4D1.

The CDR3 is made up of 17 amino acids. The germline V gene encodes CDR1 SGDLS and CDR2 YYNGEE. Trimming took off 1 base at V and 4 bases at J, with 17 bases between the two ends. Time point defined: cycle 4 day 1 (C4D1), after 5 to 7 weeks of nivolumab. No patient escaped relapse after autologous stem cell transplantation, and brentuximab vedotin exposure varied. TCRdb's table, derived via immunoSEQ multiplex PCR, lists solely in-frame clones and lacks some. The profile shows some 34,000 clones, approximately 65% of them singletons. In this sample, this clone turned up a few times. Its target is not known.

The source is a human donor with classical Hodgkin lymphoma. This chain links TRBV9 with TRBJ2-2, with D unclear. The sample was peripheral blood mononuclear cells (PBMCs), taken before the fourth cycle of nivolumab. CDR3 DNA: TGTGCCAGCAGCGTAAGCTCAGGTCCCCTCCTCACCGGGGAGCTGTTTTTT. Protein: CASSVSSGPLLTGELFF.